This T cell receptor beta chain was observed in a study of shared clonotypes between healthy human individuals. Assay used: immunoSEQ multiplex PCR; TCRdb lists only in-frame clones, some missing. The sample lists around 990,000 clones, approximately 80% occurring once. This clone is a singleton in its sample. Trimming cost V 3 bases and J 1 base, with 7 bases left between them. CDR1 is SGHTA and CDR2 is FQGNSA in the germline V gene. The CDR3 is made up of 13 amino acids. The chain uses TRBV7-2 and TRBJ2-7; D uncertain. Sequenced: memory CD4+ T cells from PBMCs. The subset is: CD45RA-negative fraction. This receptor was obtained from a man aged 18-30 years in good health. Some clones in this sample may be carry-over from other donors' samples. The CDR3 protein is CASSFGESYEQYF. For the CDR3, the DNA is TGTGCCAGCAGCTTTGGGGAATCCTACGAGCAGTACTTC. Together with reference TRBV7-2 and TRBJ2-7, the CDR3 gives the full variable domain: GAGVSQSPSNKVTEKGKDVELRCDPISGHTALYWYRQSLGQGLEFLIYFQGNSAPDKSGLPSDRFSAERTGGSVSTLTIQRTQQEDSAVYLCASSFGESYEQYFGPGTRLTVT.